The 26 T cell receptor beta chains below all came from one sample that was sequenced in a study of cytomegalovirus exposure and HLA in healthy donors. A multiplex PCR was run with 60 Vbeta primers and 13 Jbeta primers. Measured with immunoSEQ multiplex PCR; TCRdb has only the in-frame clones, and not every one. The sample holds approximately 46,000 clones. Sequencing was performed on PBMCs. These receptors all stem from a male donor in good health and CMV-seronegative.

The chain uses TRBV19 and TRBJ1-1; 8 bases match TRBD1. The V gene end was trimmed by 10 bases and the J gene end by 4 bases; junction bases not matched to a gene: 11. The CDR3 totals 14 residues. CDR1 and CDR2 (germline): LNHDA, SQIVND (reference sequence). CDR3 nucleotides: TGTGCCACCCTCGACAGGGGAGGAGGCACTGAAGCTTTCTTT. Encoded protein: CATLDRGGGTEAFF.

This chain connects TRBV4-3 to TRBJ1-5, with no clear D. The V end lost 0 bases, the J end lost 3 bases, and 3 bases lay between the germline ends. Germline V CDR1 and CDR2: LGHNA, YSLEER. This CDR3 region has 13 residues. The CDR3 DNA reads as TGCGCCAGCAGCCAAGACCACAATCAGCCCCAGCATTTT. It codes for CASSQDHNQPQHF.

This sequence joins TRBV11-3 and TRBJ2-5, with TRBD1 matching over 7 bases. Germline trimming cut 1 base from V and 1 base from J; bases unmatched to any gene: 3. Germline lookup yields CDR1 SGHNT and CDR2 YENEEA. The CDR3 is made up of 15 amino acids. The CDR3 sequence is CASSLGGGIQETQYF. Here the CDR3 DNA reads TGTGCCAGCAGCTTAGGAGGGGGCATCCAAGAGACCCAGTACTTC. Full variable domain (remainder filled in from reference TRBV11-3 and TRBJ2-5): EAGVVQSPRYKIIEKKQPVAFWCNPISGHNTLYWYLQNLGQGPELLIRYENEEAVDDSQLPKDRFSAERLKGVDSTLKIQPAELGDSAVYLCASSLGGGIQETQYFGPGTRLLVL.

The rearrangement links TRBV7-9 to TRBJ2-7, with 8 bases fitting TRBD1. V lost 3 bases to trimming and J lost 6 bases; unmatched junction nucleotides: 7. CDR3 length equals 14 residues. CDR1 SEHNR and CDR2 FQNEAQ come from the germline V gene (reference sequence). The CDR3 protein is CASSLAGGFPEQYF. DNA of the CDR3: TGTGCCAGCAGCTTGGCAGGGGGCTTTCCCGAGCAGTACTTC.

This chain uses TRBV2 with TRBJ1-3, with D perhaps TRBD1 (5 bases). Trimming removed 6 bases from V and 0 bases from J, with 15 bases in between. This CDR3 has 16 amino acids. Germline lookup yields CDR1 SNHLY and CDR2 FYNNEI. The CDR3 loop is CASRYTTDSSGNTIYF. The CDR3 bases are TGTGCCAGCAGATACACGACCGACAGCTCTGGAAACACCATATATTTT.

The rearrangement joins TRBV2 to TRBJ2-1; 10 bases are a match to TRBD2. J lost 5 bases, V lost 8 bases, and 6 bases had no gene match. Germline V gene data show CDR1 as SNHLY and CDR2 as FYNNEI. The CDR3 covers 14 residues. This chain's CDR3 is CASSGLATDNEQFF. CDR3 in DNA: TGTGCCAGCTCGGGACTAGCGACCGACAATGAGCAGTTCTTC.

The chain couples TRBV5-1 to TRBJ1-1; D is ambiguous. The CDR3 is 15 residues long. Trimming shortened V by 0 bases and J by 1 base, and 10 bases separated the two germline ends. Germline V lookup: CDR1 SGHRS, CDR2 YFSETQ. The CDR3 sequence is CASSLDSRANTEAFF. The DNA for the CDR3 is TGCGCCAGCAGCTTGGATAGTCGAGCGAACACTGAAGCTTTCTTT.

The V call is TRBV13, the J call TRBJ1-1; D is ambiguous. V was shortened by 5 bases and J by 5 bases, with 12 bases between the two germline ends. CDR1 and CDR2 (germline): PRHDT, FYEKMQ (reference sequence). The CDR3 runs 13 residues. The CDR3 loop is CASSGEGRTEAFF. The CDR3 DNA follows: TGTGCCAGCAGCGGGGAGGGTAGGACTGAAGCTTTCTTT. Complete variable domain (other parts from reference TRBV13 and TRBJ1-1): AAGVIQSPRHLIKEKRETATLKCYPIPRHDTVYWYQQGPGQDPQFLISFYEKMQSDKGSIPDRFSAQQFSDYHSELNMSSLELGDSALYFCASSGEGRTEAFFGQGTRLTVV.

V usage is TRBV28 and J usage is TRBJ2-1; no clear D gene. CDR3 length: 11 amino acids. V was cut by 4 bases and J by 9 bases, with 7 bases left in between. Per the germline V gene, CDR1 is MDHEN and CDR2 is SYDVKM. The CDR3 DNA sequence: TGTGCCAGCAGTTCCCCTATTGAGCAGTTCTTC. Its protein product is CASSSPIEQFF. Drawing the rest from reference TRBV28 and TRBJ2-1, the complete variable domain is DVKVTQSSRYLVKRTGEKVFLECVQDMDHENMFWYRQDPGLGLRLIYFSYDVKMKEKGDIPEGYSVSREKKERFSLILESASTNQTSMYLCASSSPIEQFFGPGTRLTVL.

The CDR3 loop reads CASSFRGGDEQYF. CDR3 nucleotides: TGTGCCAGCAGCTTTCGAGGGGGCGACGAGCAGTACTTC. V gene TRBV5-4 combines with J gene TRBJ2-7; 7 positions agree with TRBD1. Germline loops: CDR1 SGHNT, CDR2 YYREEE (reference sequence). This CDR3 is built from 13 residues. Unmatched junction bases numbered 4, after V lost 2 bases and J lost 5 bases. The entire variable domain, with the rest obtained from reference TRBV5-4 and TRBJ2-7, is as follows: ETGVTQSPTHLIKTRGQQVTLRCSSQSGHNTVSWYQQALGQGPQFIFQYYREEENGRGNFPPRFSGLQFPNYSSELNVNALELDDSALYLCASSFRGGDEQYFGPGTRLTVT.

The gene calls are TRBV5-5 and TRBJ1-1; D gene unclear. Per the germline V gene, CDR1 is SGHKS and CDR2 is YYEKEE (reference sequence). The CDR3 totals 15 residues. Trimming removed 4 bases at V and 0 bases at J, with 13 bases between. The CDR3 is CASSPQQSMNTEAFF. The DNA for the CDR3 is TGTGCCAGCAGCCCTCAACAGAGCATGAACACTGAAGCTTTCTTT.

This chain joins TRBV18 and TRBJ1-1; possibly TRBD1 for D (5 bases). V lost 2 bases and J 0 bases, leaving 7 bases between the germline ends. This CDR3 contains 14 residues. Germline V gives CDR1 KGHSH, CDR2 LQKENI. DNA of the CDR3: TGTGCCAGCTCACCAGACAGCTTGAACACTGAAGCTTTCTTT. It specifies CASSPDSLNTEAFF.

This chain links TRBV5-1 with TRBJ2-3; 14 nucleotides match TRBD2. Germline V lookup: CDR1 SGHRS, CDR2 YFSETQ. The ends lost 3 bases at V and 3 bases at J; junction bases unmatched: 15. There are 20 residues in the CDR3. The CDR3: CASSSGAGTSGRIETDTQYF. Written as DNA, the CDR3 is TGCGCCAGCAGCTCGGGAGCCGGGACTAGCGGGAGAATAGAGACAGATACGCAGTATTTT. Together with reference TRBV5-1 and TRBJ2-3, the CDR3 gives the full variable domain: KAGVTQTPRYLIKTRGQQVTLSCSPISGHRSVSWYQQTPGQGLQFLFEYFSETQRNKGNFPGRFSGRQFSNSRSEMNVSTLELGDSALYLCASSSGAGTSGRIETDTQYFGPGTRLTVL.

The chain couples TRBV28 to TRBJ2-3; 9 nucleotides agree with TRBD2. Germline loops: CDR1 MDHEN, CDR2 SYDVKM. The CDR3 extends over 15 amino acids. The ends lost 6 bases at V and 6 bases at J; junction bases unmatched: 10. Here the CDR3 reads CASRENPSGTDTQYF. The CDR3 DNA follows: TGTGCCAGCAGGGAAAATCCTAGCGGGACCGATACGCAGTATTTT. Supplemented by reference TRBV28 and TRBJ2-3, the full variable domain reads DVKVTQSSRYLVKRTGEKVFLECVQDMDHENMFWYRQDPGLGLRLIYFSYDVKMKEKGDIPEGYSVSREKKERFSLILESASTNQTSMYLCASRENPSGTDTQYFGPGTRLTVL.

The chain joins TRBV14 to TRBJ1-5, with 7 bases identical to TRBD1. CDR3 length equals 13 residues. The junction had 2 bases not matched to a gene; V was cut back by 2 bases and J by 7 bases. Germline values: CDR1 SGHDN, CDR2 FVKESK. The CDR3 sequence: CASSQYRGQPQHF. The DNA for the CDR3 is TGTGCCAGCAGCCAATACAGGGGACAGCCCCAGCATTTT.

The chain recombines TRBV10-3 with TRBJ2-5; 7 nucleotides line up with TRBD1. Looked up from germline, CDR1 is ENHRY and CDR2 is SYGVKD. CDR3 length: 13 residues. V lost 3 bases, J lost 3 bases, and 1 base stayed unmatched. The CDR3 reads CAISEGTEETQYF. CDR3 nucleotides: TGTGCCATCAGTGAAGGGACAGAAGAGACCCAGTACTTC.

CDR3 nucleotide sequence: TGTGCTAGTGGTCTCACGACTAGCGGGGCAGTCACAGATACGCAGTATTTT. It is translated as CASGLTTSGAVTDTQYF. The rearrangement uses TRBV12-5 and TRBJ2-3, with TRBD2 matching over 11 bases. The trim removed 5 bases at V and 2 bases at J, leaving 9 bases unmatched. This CDR3 region has 17 residues. Germline V gene data show CDR1 as LGHNT and CDR2 as FRNRAP.

The chain joins TRBV7-8 to TRBJ2-1, with TRBD1 as a possible D gene (6 bases). The germline V gene encodes CDR1 SGHVS and CDR2 FQNEAQ. Trimming stripped 6 bases from V and 3 bases from J, with 18 bases between. This CDR3 is built from 16 residues. Written as DNA, the CDR3 is TGTGCCAGCAGGTGGGGTTACAGGGAACTCTACAATGAGCAGTTCTTC. Translating it yields CASRWGYRELYNEQFF. The full variable domain, with the rest looked up from reference TRBV7-8 and TRBJ2-1, is GAGVSQSPRYKVAKRGQDVALRCDPISGHVSLFWYQQALGQGPEFLTYFQNEAQLDKSGLPSDRFFAERPEGSVSTLKIQRTQQEDSAVYLCASRWGYRELYNEQFFGPGTRLTVL.

The CDR3 DNA reads TGTGCCAGCAGCTCTTTAGCGGGGAGTTTAACAGATACGCAGTATTTT. Residues: CASSSLAGSLTDTQYF. The V call is TRBV7-2, the J call TRBJ2-3; 8 nucleotides line up with TRBD2. The V gene's germline CDR1 is SGHTA and CDR2 FQGNSA. Losses at the gene ends were 4 bases for V and 3 bases for J; bases not matched to a gene: 9. The CDR3 runs to 16 residues.

The chain combines TRBV30 with TRBJ1-1; D might be TRBD1 (5 bases). CDR3 length: 13 amino acids. The germline V gene encodes CDR1 GTSNPN and CDR2 SVGIG (reference sequence). The V and J ends lost 1 base and 4 bases respectively, with 10 bases between them. The CDR3 bases are TGTGCCTGGAGTGAGGGGCAAGCCACTGAAGCTTTCTTT. Its protein product is CAWSEGQATEAFF. Full variable domain (missing parts from reference TRBV30 and TRBJ1-1): SQTIHQWPATLVQPVGSPLSLECTVEGTSNPNLYWYRQAAGRGLQLLFYSVGIGQISSEVPQNLSASRPQDRQFILSSKKLLLSDSGFYLCAWSEGQATEAFFGQGTRLTVV.

The rearrangement uses TRBV6-5 and TRBJ2-2, with 9 bases identical to TRBD1. From germline, CDR1 is MNHEY and CDR2 SVGAGI. The CDR3 is 16 residues long. The junction had 7 bases not matched to a gene; V was cut back by 2 bases and J by 6 bases. The CDR3, as DNA: TGTGCCAGCAGTTACACCGGGACAGGGATTCCCGGGGAGCTGTTTTTT. Protein sequence: CASSYTGTGIPGELFF.

This sequence joins TRBV7-6 and TRBJ1-1; D call uncertain. This CDR3 is built from 14 residues. Trimming removed 3 bases from V and 2 bases from J, with 10 bases in between. Germline assignment: CDR1 SGHVS and CDR2 FNYEAQ. CDR3 residues: CASSLYGENTEAFF. The CDR3 DNA reads TGTGCCAGCAGCTTGTATGGAGAAAACACTGAAGCTTTCTTT.

DNA of the CDR3: TGTGCCAGCAGCTTCGTAAACTATGGCTACACCTTC. This codes for CASSFVNYGYTF. The chain links TRBV7-9 to TRBJ1-2; D gene ambiguous. V lost 3 bases, J lost 2 bases, and 4 bases lay in between. The CDR3 runs 12 residues. Germline V lookup: CDR1 SEHNR, CDR2 FQNEAQ (reference sequence). Supplemented by reference TRBV7-9 and TRBJ1-2, the full variable domain reads DTGVSQNPRHKITKRGQNVTFRCDPISEHNRLYWYRQTLGQGPEFLTYFQNEAQLEKSRLLSDRFSAERPKGSFSTLEIQRTEQGDSAMYLCASSFVNYGYTFGSGTRLTVV.

This rearrangement joins TRBV25-1 to TRBJ1-5; TRBD1 is a possible D gene (6 bases). This CDR3 region has 16 residues. V gave up 3 bases and J gave up 5 bases, with 17 bases separating them. Germline CDR1 and CDR2: MGHDK and SYGVNS. The CDR3 loop is CASSEGGRGWHQPQHF. CDR3 bases: TGTGCCAGCAGTGAGGGAGGGAGGGGGTGGCATCAGCCCCAGCATTTT.

This sequence joins TRBV4-3 and TRBJ2-5, with a possible D match to TRBD2 (6 bases). Germline CDR1 is LGHNA and CDR2 is YSLEER. The CDR3 is 16 amino acids. The ends were cut back, 1 base at V and 2 bases at J, with 14 bases in the middle. CDR3 nucleotides: TGCGCCAGCAGCCAAGTCCTCGCGGGGCAGCAAGAGACCCAGTACTTC. It yields the protein CASSQVLAGQQETQYF.

The J gene is TRBJ1-2, the V gene TRBV29-1; D not certain. V lost 7 bases and J 6 bases, leaving 15 bases between the germline ends. Germline V gene data show CDR1 as SQVTM and CDR2 as ANQGSEA. This CDR3 spans 12 amino acids. The CDR3 here is CSDEGRLNGYTF. The CDR3 DNA reads TGCAGCGATGAGGGCAGGTTGAATGGCTACACCTTC.